This T cell receptor beta chain was identified during a study of blood T cell repertoires in COVID-19. Between the trimmed V and J ends, which lost 3 bases and 9 bases, there was a span of 17 bases. Germline values: CDR1 SGHTA, CDR2 FQGTGA. The CDR3 has 14 amino acids. The method was immunoSEQ multiplex PCR; TCRdb's version includes in-frame clones alone and lacks a portion of them. The data hold under 150,000 clones, with 75% to 90% observed a single time. This clone was detected a few times. The sequenced sample consisted of PBMCs or T cells enriched from blood (not recorded which). This sequence was found in a woman in her forties or fifties who had recovered from COVID-19. The rearrangement links TRBV7-3 to TRBJ1-1, with D possibly being TRBD1 (5 bases). For the CDR3, the DNA is TGTGCCAGCAGCTTTACGGCCGGCAGGGATCAAGCTTTCTTT. It yields the protein CASSFTAGRDQAFF. Variable domain in full (rest from reference TRBV7-3 and TRBJ1-1): GAGVSQTPSNKVTEKGKYVELRCDPISGHTALYWYRQSLGQGPEFLIYFQGTGAADDSGLPNDRFFAVRPEGSVSTLKIQRTERGDSAVYLCASSFTAGRDQAFFGQGTRLTVV.